This T cell receptor (beta chain) was retrieved from a study of T cell responses to AZD1222 COVID-19 vaccine (dated by TCRdb to the early 2020s). With regard to the full study: AZD1222 recipients with second doses at about 4 weeks or about 12 weeks were pooled, because spike-specific TCR depth and breadth did not differ between schedules. TCR sequencing was performed for over 230 trial participants, of whom about 200 were given two doses of AZD1222 and around 25 were given two doses of MenACWY control vaccine. Enrollment into the trials was organized by age into subgroups of 18-55, 56-69 and 70-plus years, and those subgroups contained roughly 150, 30 and 60 TCR-sequenced participants, respectively.

According to the study, the label for this sample's time point signals: baseline before first vaccination. Vaccinee samples came from UK trials COV001 and COV002, including a single-blind randomized controlled phase 2/3 trial of AZD1222 (ChAdOx1 nCoV-19) in healthy adults. For TCRbeta chain sequencing, PBMC samples from trial participants were taken at day 0 and at day 28 after the second dose. The research as a whole found: Reportedly, close to half of the unique spike-specific TCRs recognized epitopes lying outside the regions that are mutated in the B.1.351 and B.1.1.7 variants. Conclusions about previously exposed vaccinees are limited, since just five or six AZD1222 recipients were seropositive for SARS-CoV-2 at baseline. In the small 56-69-year group, the increase in depth fell short of significance, most likely because of low power. Participants were mostly white British, with more females than males. The authors suggested clonal diversity may have been underestimated. Because no day 14 peak-response samples were available, the repertoires could be characterized only after the peak T cell response. Spike-specific TCR breadth and depth rose significantly after two AZD1222 doses compared with day 0 and with MenACWY recipients. Vaccine-associated CD4 TCRs spanned the whole spike protein, with dominant responses in regions 160-218 and 743-854.

From cysteine to phenylalanine, the CDR3 is 16 amino acids long. Of all the DNA, just the CDR3 is kept, 48 bases in frame from base 1. The germline V gene supplies CDR1 SGDLS and CDR2 YYNGEE. Trimming removed 0 bases from V and 0 bases from J, leaving 13 bases between the germline ends. This clone was seen ten or more times. This clone's antigen is unknown. No much larger clone is present one base from it, and per-base qualities are unavailable. The CDR3 regions of human TCRbeta chains were subjected to immunosequencing. Processing in the source paper ran as follows. TCRs in the repertoires were compared against a reference library of SARS-CoV-2-specific TCRs that had been generated with the MIRA antigen-specificity platform. Breadth was defined as the fraction of unique TCRs that were SARS-CoV-2-associated. Depth was defined as the fraction of total T cells that were SARS-CoV-2-associated. Each spike-specific TCR was assigned to its reactive spike region and to a CD4 or CD8 class using the MIRA data. Log10-transformed breadth and depth values were compared by one-way ANOVA with Sidak's multiple comparisons tests. The table was pulled from immuneACCESS by TCRdb, which kept in-frame rearrangements only. Such tables lose some clones; where checked, under half of the loss comes from unresolved V genes, and the rest has no known cause. V, J and clone size are taken as reported in that table, and D and trimming were inferred from the DNA itself. The sample table lists fewer than 95,000 clones, roughly nine tenths of them with a count of one. The biggest ten clones account for roughly 29% of the sample.

Sequenced material: peripheral blood, taken on day 0 of AZD1222 vaccination. The rearranged segments are TRBV9 and TRBJ2-7; the D gene assignment is perhaps TRBD1 or TRBD2, with each matching 5 bases. The source is an adult in good health. The CDR3 corresponds to CASSVGGTGSSYEQYF. DNA sequence: TGTGCCAGCAGCGTAGGTGGGACGGGGAGCTCCTACGAGCAGTACTTC. The CDR3 plus the reference TRBV9 and TRBJ2-7 genes for the other parts give the full variable domain: DSGVTQTPKHLITATGQRVTLRCSPRSGDLSVYWYQQSLDQGLQFLIQYYNGEERAKGNILERFSAQQFPDLHSELNLSSLELGDSALYFCASSVGGTGSSYEQYFGPGTRLTVT.